Below are 30 T cell receptor beta chains sequenced from a single sample in a study of shared clonotypes between healthy human individuals. TCRdb's copy holds only in-frame clones and misses some; the assay was immunoSEQ multiplex PCR. The sample has about 670,000 clones, about 78% seen once; the top ten hold roughly 1.8%. The sample taken for sequencing was memory CD4+ T cells sorted from blood. As to subset: CD45RA-negative fraction. The source of these receptors is a woman in her thirties in good health.

The chain uses TRBV11-2 and TRBJ2-1; weak D call: TRBD2 (5 bases). CDR1 and CDR2 (germline): SGHAT, FQNNGV. The CDR3 sequence is 14 residues long. Between the trimmed V and J ends, which lost 1 base and 4 bases, there was a span of 8 bases. The CDR3 DNA is TGTGCCAGCAGCTTAGCTCCGGGATACAATGAGCAGTTCTTC. Encoded protein: CASSLAPGYNEQFF.

Concerning this clone itself: The CDR3 end shows no conserved phenylalanine or tryptophan, and so a read error is likely. Because the CDR3's place on the DNA is in doubt, the DNA is left out and the CDR3 is given as listed by TCRdb. The V and J genes are TRBV18 and TRBJ2-7; the DNA was not used to check the table's D call, TRBD2. The length of the CDR3 is 12 amino acids, counting both ends. Germline CDR1 is KGHSH and CDR2 is LQKENI. This chain's CDR3 is CASSPCAIANRP.

The CDR3: CAWSSMGNANEKLFF. DNA of the CDR3: TGTGCCTGGAGTTCGATGGGGAACGCTAATGAAAAACTGTTTTTT. This sequence joins TRBV30 and TRBJ1-4; the D is unclear. Germline V gene data show CDR1 as GTSNPN and CDR2 as SVGIG (reference sequence). With 2 bases removed from V and 3 bases from J, the gap between germline ends came to 13 bases. The CDR3 length is 15 residues.

The CDR3 region has the DNA TGTGCCAGCAGCGTAGCCCGCGAGGGCCCTGGAAACACCATATATTTT. Encoded protein: CASSVAREGPGNTIYF. The chain recombines TRBV9 with TRBJ1-3; unclear D gene. There are 16 residues in the CDR3. Germline lookup yields CDR1 SGDLS and CDR2 YYNGEE. The V and J ends lost 0 bases and 2 bases respectively, with 12 bases between them.

This sequence joins TRBV15 and TRBJ1-5; no clear D. The CDR3 runs to 13 residues. Between the trimmed V and J ends, which lost 0 bases and 4 bases, there was a span of 4 bases. The V gene's germline CDR1 is LNHNV and CDR2 YYDKDF (reference sequence). In DNA, the CDR3 is TGTGCCACCAGCAGAGAGGCAAATCAGCCCCAGCATTTT. This translates into CATSREANQPQHF.

This rearrangement joins TRBV28 to TRBJ1-2; 7 bases line up with TRBD1. J lost 8 bases, V lost 3 bases, and 6 bases had no gene match. The CDR3 totals 13 residues. The germline CDR1 and CDR2 sequences are MDHEN and SYDVKM. This CDR3 reads CASSFDRAGGYTF. Written as DNA, the CDR3 is TGTGCCAGCAGTTTCGACAGGGCAGGAGGCTACACCTTC.

This clone was recorded once. J is TRBJ2-7 and V is TRBV7-8, with TRBD1 identical over 9 bases. Trimming took 1 base from V and 6 from J; bases not matched to a gene: 1. The CDR3 spans 13 residues. Germline CDR1 reads SGHVS; CDR2 reads FQNEAQ. The CDR3 spells CASSLDRGREQYF. The DNA for the CDR3 is TGTGCCAGCAGCTTAGACAGGGGGCGCGAGCAGTACTTC.

The chain carries TRBV11-3 and TRBJ2-5, with 11 bases matching TRBD1. There are 14 residues in the CDR3. Trimming cost V 5 bases and J 5 bases; bases outside gene matches: 4. In germline, CDR1 is SGHNT, CDR2 YENEEA. This CDR3 is CASSAGTGGETQYF. CDR3 nucleotides: TGTGCCAGCAGCGCCGGGACAGGGGGGGAGACCCAGTACTTC.

The chain links TRBV2 to TRBJ1-4, with a weak D call TRBD1 (5 bases). V was clipped by 4 bases and J by 4 bases, with 10 bases between them. Germline CDR1 SNHLY, CDR2 FYNNEI. The CDR3 totals 14 residues. In DNA form, the CDR3 reads TGTGCCAGCAGTGTGGGGCAGTTTAATGAAAAACTGTTTTTT. Residues: CASSVGQFNEKLFF.

The V call is TRBV20-1, the J call TRBJ1-2, with unresolved D. The V end lost 0 bases, the J end lost 7 bases, and 6 bases lay between the germline ends. The germline V gene encodes CDR1 DFQATT and CDR2 SNEGSKA (reference sequence). CDR3 length equals 11 residues. The CDR3 DNA reads TGCAGTGCTAGAGATCTCGGTGGCTACACCTTC. The encoded protein is CSARDLGGYTF.

The CDR3 spells CASSVSRGRWDGYTF. The CDR3 nucleotides read TGTGCCAGCAGTGTATCCAGGGGGCGTTGGGATGGCTACACCTTC. The chain has TRBV28 and TRBJ1-2; 8 bases are a match to TRBD1. V gave up 5 bases and J gave up 6 bases; unmatched junction bases: 11. The CDR3 is made up of 15 amino acids. Per germline, CDR1 MDHEN and CDR2 SYDVKM.

This chain joins TRBV7-3 and TRBJ2-2; D gene unclear. V was trimmed by 0 bases and J by 0 bases, leaving 8 bases between them. Germline V gives CDR1 SGHTA, CDR2 FQGTGA. There are 16 residues in the CDR3. In DNA form, the CDR3 reads TGTGCCAGCAGCTTAACGGGCAGCACGAACACCGGGGAGCTGTTTTTT. Amino acids: CASSLTGSTNTGELFF.

The J gene is TRBJ1-1, the V gene TRBV7-3; 8 bases line up with TRBD1. The CDR3 has 13 amino acids. Germline CDR1 reads SGHTA; CDR2 reads FQGTGA. V dropped 6 bases and J dropped 4; count of bases not matched to a gene: 4. The CDR3 nucleotides read TGTGCCAGCAGACCGACAGGGGTCACTGAAGCTTTCTTT. Translating gives CASRPTGVTEAFF.

The CDR3 region has the DNA TGTGCCACCAGCAGCGGAGGAATGTATGGCTACACCTTC. It translates to CATSSGGMYGYTF. V usage is TRBV15 and J usage is TRBJ1-2; no clear D. The CDR3 sequence is 13 residues long. V was cut by 3 bases and J by 5 bases, with 10 bases left in between. Germline-derived CDR1 and CDR2 are LNHNV and YYDKDF (reference sequence).

The chain couples TRBV6-5 to TRBJ1-3; no firm D call. Germline lookup yields CDR1 MNHEY and CDR2 SVGAGI. The CDR3 sequence is 15 residues long. V was trimmed by 5 bases and J by 0 bases, leaving 11 bases between them. CDR3 loop: CASSLRGPSGNTIYF. The CDR3 bases are TGTGCCAGCAGTCTCCGCGGACCCTCTGGAAACACCATATATTTT.

Only one count was recorded for this clone. The J gene is TRBJ2-1, the V gene TRBV2; D is uncertain. Germline loops: CDR1 SNHLY, CDR2 FYNNEI. There are 12 residues in the CDR3. Trimming left V 4 bases short and J 3 bases short, with 4 bases between. The CDR3, as DNA: TGTGCCAGCAGTGTCATCTACAATGAGCAGTTCTTC. It is translated as CASSVIYNEQFF.

The V and J genes are TRBV7-9 and TRBJ1-2; no clear D gene. The CDR3 sequence is 15 residues long. Germline V gene lookup returns CDR1 SEHNR and CDR2 FQNEAQ (reference sequence). The ends were cut back, 0 bases at V and 2 bases at J, with 10 bases in the middle. The CDR3 loop reads CASSLALADNYGYTF. The CDR3, as DNA: TGTGCCAGCAGCTTAGCTTTAGCAGACAACTATGGCTACACCTTC.

The chain couples TRBV29-1 to TRBJ2-1; D gene ambiguous. CDR1 is SQVTM, CDR2 ANQGSEA, per germline. This CDR3 comprises 14 residues. Written as DNA, the CDR3 is TGCACCTTCCTAAACCCGGTTAATAACAATGAGCAGTTCTTC. Translated, it gives CTFLNPVNNNEQFF.

V is TRBV18 and J is TRBJ2-2; D gene uncertain. This CDR3 has 15 amino acids. V lost 2 bases to trimming and J lost 1 base, with 8 bases between them. Germline V lookup: CDR1 KGHSH, CDR2 LQKENI. For the CDR3, the DNA is TGTGCCAGCTCACCAGATCACTTGAACACCGGGGAGCTGTTTTTT. This encodes CASSPDHLNTGELFF.

A remark on this clone: This sample also contains other DNA sequences that code for the same CDR3. The genes are TRBV6-1 and TRBJ1-5; D is unresolved. The ends were cut back, 7 bases at V and 4 bases at J, with 8 bases in the middle. This CDR3 contains 12 residues. CDR1 is MNHNS, CDR2 SASEGT, per germline. CDR3 residues: CASNLGNQPQHF. CDR3 bases: TGTGCCAGCAACCTAGGGAATCAGCCCCAGCATTTT.

The chain recombines TRBV4-1 with TRBJ2-7; TRBD1 matches 8 bases. The germline V gene encodes CDR1 MGHRA and CDR2 YSYEKL. V was pared by 5 bases and J by 2 bases, with 8 bases of the junction left unmatched. This CDR3 comprises 15 residues. The DNA of the CDR3 is TGCGCCAGCAGCTACGGACAGGGTGGGCCCTACGAGCAGTACTTC. It is translated as CASSYGQGGPYEQYF.

In its sample, this clone was seen a few times. The CDR3 region is CASSALRAATGDNQPQHF. CDR3 nucleotide sequence: TGCGCCAGCAGTGCATTGAGGGCCGCGACAGGGGACAATCAGCCCCAGCATTTT. The chain joins TRBV10-2 to TRBJ1-5, with 8 bases that match TRBD1. The CDR3 extends over 18 amino acids. The V gene's germline CDR1 is WSHSY and CDR2 SAAADI. V lost 4 bases to trimming and J lost 3 bases; unmatched junction nucleotides: 14.

V is TRBV5-1 and J is TRBJ2-1, with D unclear. V was trimmed by 1 base and J by 2 bases, leaving 7 bases between them. CDR1 and CDR2 (germline): SGHRS, YFSETQ. This CDR3 has 14 amino acids. The CDR3 here is CASSLRGTYNEQFF. DNA for the CDR3: TGCGCCAGCAGCTTGCGTGGTACCTACAATGAGCAGTTCTTC.

This clone was observed a few times. The chain recombines TRBV19 with TRBJ1-4; D not certain. Germline loops: CDR1 LNHDA, CDR2 SQIVND (reference sequence). The V end lost 3 bases, the J end lost 7 bases, and 12 bases lay between the germline ends. The CDR3 has 14 amino acids. CDR3 sequence (DNA): TGTGCCAGTAGTATTTTCGAAGGCAGTGAAAAACTGTTTTTT. Translating gives CASSIFEGSEKLFF.

The J gene is TRBJ1-5, the V gene TRBV19, with a weak D call TRBD1 (5 bases). CDR1 LNHDA and CDR2 SQIVND come from the germline V gene (reference sequence). With 5 bases removed from V and 4 bases from J, the gap between germline ends came to 15 bases. The CDR3 spans 15 residues. CDR3 in amino acids: CASSPGREYNQPQHF. The CDR3 DNA is TGTGCCAGTAGTCCGGGACGGGAGTATAATCAGCCCCAGCATTTT. Filled out from reference TRBV19 and TRBJ1-5, the complete variable domain reads DGGITQSPKYLFRKEGQNVTLSCEQNLNHDAMYWYRQDPGQGLRLIYYSQIVNDFQKGDIAEGYSVSREKKESFPLTVTSAQKNPTAFYLCASSPGREYNQPQHFGDGTRLSIL.

The J gene is TRBJ1-4, the V gene TRBV18; D is uncertain. The CDR3 length is 15 residues. Germline CDR1 and CDR2: KGHSH and LQKENI. V lost 5 bases, J lost 3 bases, and 13 bases lay in between. CDR3: CASSTSPGANEKLFF. DNA of the CDR3: TGTGCCAGCTCAACCAGTCCAGGAGCTAATGAAAAACTGTTTTTT. The full variable domain, rest sourced from reference TRBV18 and TRBJ1-4, is NAGVMQNPRHLVRRRGQEARLRCSPMKGHSHVYWYRQLPEEGLKFMVYLQKENIIDESGMPKERFSAEFPKEGPSILRIQQVVRGDSAAYFCASSTSPGANEKLFFGSGTQLSVL.

This clone was seen a handful of times. The chain uses TRBV27 and TRBJ1-5; D might be TRBD1 (5 bases). The V end was cut by 5 bases, the J end by 0 bases, with 20 bases between. The germline CDR1 and CDR2 sequences are MNHEY and SMNVEV (reference sequence). The CDR3 contains 18 residues. CDR3 DNA sequence: TGTGCCAGCAGTCCCAAAGGGGTGGGAATATATAGCAATCAGCCCCAGCATTTT. Encoded protein: CASSPKGVGIYSNQPQHF.

The rearrangement uses TRBV28 and TRBJ2-3; 8 bases line up with TRBD2. This CDR3 is built from 16 residues. Germline CDR1 is MDHEN and CDR2 is SYDVKM. J was trimmed by 5 bases and V by 5 bases; bases with no gene match: 12. The CDR3 spells CASSGWNGRARDTQYF. The CDR3 region has the DNA TGTGCCAGCAGTGGATGGAACGGGAGGGCGAGAGATACGCAGTATTTT. The full variable domain, its missing parts supplied by reference TRBV28 and TRBJ2-3, is DVKVTQSSRYLVKRTGEKVFLECVQDMDHENMFWYRQDPGLGLRLIYFSYDVKMKEKGDIPEGYSVSREKKERFSLILESASTNQTSMYLCASSGWNGRARDTQYFGPGTRLTVL.

This clone was detected once. Other DNA sequences of this sample code for an identical CDR3. The chain uses TRBV5-4 and TRBJ2-5; D unresolved. The CDR3 extends over 14 amino acids. V shed 0 bases and J shed 1 base, with 7 bases lying between them. CDR1 SGHNT and CDR2 YYREEE come from the germline V gene (reference sequence). The CDR3 here is CASSLGGFQETQYF. CDR3 nucleotide sequence: TGTGCCAGCAGCTTGGGTGGCTTCCAAGAGACCCAGTACTTC.

The V gene is TRBV19, the J gene TRBJ2-2; D gene ambiguous. V was shortened by 7 bases and J by 1 base, with 7 bases between the two germline ends. The CDR3 sequence is 13 residues long. CDR1 is LNHDA, CDR2 SQIVND, per germline (reference sequence). For the CDR3, the DNA is TGTGCCAGTACCCCGGAGAACACCGGGGAGCTGTTTTTT. Its translation is CASTPENTGELFF.